This T cell receptor beta chain stems from a study of Graves' ophthalmopathy and Graves' hyperthyroidism. Exclusion criteria comprised other autoimmune diseases, uncontrolled infections, pregnancy or lactation in patients. Germline CDR1 ENHRY, CDR2 SYGVKD. This CDR3 comprises 16 residues. A few counts support this clonotype. The antigen remains undetermined. One end of the junction is discordant with germline, which a read error may explain. Amplification from RNA transcripts yielded the TCR beta CDR3 regions. HTBI primers primed a first-round RT-PCR, and a second-round multiplex PCR followed. TCRdb reprocessed the multiplex PCR reads with MiXCR, giving one entry per CDR3 protein. This table has more than 550,000 distinct CDR3 sequences, about two fifths appearing once. The study, taken as a whole, reports: Among thyroid clonotypes expanded above 0.001 frequency, most also appeared in blood. Separation of ophthalmopathy from stable hyperthyroidism was achieved by a 13-signature model, at approximately 87% sensitivity and 81.08% specificity.

The rearrangement uses TRBV10-3 and TRBJ1-1, with D maybe TRBD1 (6 bases). The sample consisted of peripheral blood. The TCR sequence derives from an adult man with Graves' ophthalmopathy. This CDR3 reads CASSGHRAIMNTEAFF. The CDR3 nucleotides are TGTGCCAGCAGTGGACACAGGGCCATTATGAACACTGAAGCTTTCTTT.